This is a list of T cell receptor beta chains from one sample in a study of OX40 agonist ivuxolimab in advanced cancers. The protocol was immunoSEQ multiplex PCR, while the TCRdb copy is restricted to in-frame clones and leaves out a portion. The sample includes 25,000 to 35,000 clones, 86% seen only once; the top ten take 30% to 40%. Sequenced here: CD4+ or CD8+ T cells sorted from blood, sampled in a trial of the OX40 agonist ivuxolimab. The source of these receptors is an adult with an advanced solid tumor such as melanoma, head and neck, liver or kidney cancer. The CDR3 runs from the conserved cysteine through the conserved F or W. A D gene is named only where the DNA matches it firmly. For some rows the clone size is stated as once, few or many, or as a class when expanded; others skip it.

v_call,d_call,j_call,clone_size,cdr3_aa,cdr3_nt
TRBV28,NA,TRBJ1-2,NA,CASSRISGADYGYTF,TGTGCCAGCAGTCGAATCTCGGGGGCCGACTATGGCTACACCTTC
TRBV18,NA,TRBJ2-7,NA,CASSPLPGAYEQYF,TGTGCCAGCTCACCACTCCCGGGTGCCTACGAGCAGTACTTC
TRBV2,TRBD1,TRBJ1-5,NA,CASSPQGANQPQHF,TGTGCCAGCAGCCCACAGGGGGCGAATCAGCCCCAGCATTTT
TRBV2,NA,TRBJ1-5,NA,CASTEGLNQPQHF,TGTGCCAGCACCGAAGGACTGAATCAGCCCCAGCATTTT
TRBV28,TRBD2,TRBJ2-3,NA,CASSFPGRGSTDTQYF,TGTGCCAGCAGTTTCCCAGGGCGGGGGAGCACAGATACGCAGTATTTT
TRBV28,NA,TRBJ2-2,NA,CASSFGILVANTGELFF,TGTGCCAGCAGTTTTGGGATCCTAGTCGCGAACACCGGGGAGCTGTTTTTT
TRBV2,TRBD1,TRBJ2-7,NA,CASSAGTGGINEQYF,TGTGCCAGCAGTGCCGGGACAGGGGGAATTAACGAGCAGTACTTC
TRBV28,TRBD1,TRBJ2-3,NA,CASSPDPRTGLLTDTQYF,TGTGCCAGCAGCCCCGATCCCCGGACAGGGCTCCTCACAGATACGCAGTATTTT
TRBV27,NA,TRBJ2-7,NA,CASSYRPGPPYEQYF,TGTGCCAGCAGTTACCGCCCGGGGCCACCCTACGAGCAGTACTTC
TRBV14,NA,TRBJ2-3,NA,CASSFELGGSDTQYF,TGTGCCAGCAGCTTCGAGTTGGGGGGTTCAGATACGCAGTATTTT
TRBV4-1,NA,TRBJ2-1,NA,CASSQSNEQFF,TGCGCCAGCAGCCAGTCGAATGAGCAGTTCTTC
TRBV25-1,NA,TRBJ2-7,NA,CASSLLDEQYF,TGTGCCAGCAGCCTACTGGACGAGCAGTACTTC
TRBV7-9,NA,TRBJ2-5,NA,CASSSEGGETQYF,TGTGCCAGCAGCTCTGAGGGGGGAGAGACCCAGTACTTC
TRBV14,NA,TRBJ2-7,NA,CASSQGRENEQYF,TGTGCCAGCAGCCAGGGACGGGAAAACGAGCAGTACTTC
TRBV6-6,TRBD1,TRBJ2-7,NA,CASTYYGTDYEQYF,TGTGCCAGCACCTACTACGGGACAGATTACGAGCAGTACTTC
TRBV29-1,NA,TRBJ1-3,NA,CSVLVDSGTSGNTIYF,TGCAGCGTTCTAGTTGATTCAGGGACCTCTGGAAACACCATATATTTT
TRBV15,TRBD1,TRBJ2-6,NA,CATSLLTGQGVSGANVLTF,TGTGCCACCAGTTTACTTACGGGACAGGGGGTCTCTGGGGCCAACGTCCTGACTTTC
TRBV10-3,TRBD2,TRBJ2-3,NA,CAISASGSPTDTQYF,TGTGCCATCAGTGCTAGCGGGAGCCCTACAGATACGCAGTATTTT
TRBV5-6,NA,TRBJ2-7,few,CASSPVGGLEQYF,TGTGCCAGCAGCCCTGTGGGAGGCCTGGAGCAGTACTTC
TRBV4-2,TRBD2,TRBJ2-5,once,CASSQGLGLQETQYF,TGTGCCAGCAGCCAAGGGCTGGGACTACAAGAGACCCAGTACTTC
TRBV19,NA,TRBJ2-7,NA,CASSMFDSTYEQYF,TGTGCCAGTAGTATGTTCGACAGTACCTACGAGCAGTACTTC
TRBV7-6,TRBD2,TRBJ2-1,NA,CASSLDPPSGAWDNEQFF,TGTGCCAGCAGCTTAGACCCCCCTAGCGGGGCCTGGGACAATGAGCAGTTCTTC
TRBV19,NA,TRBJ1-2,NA,CASSTSGGGYGYTF,TGTGCCAGTAGTACATCCGGGGGCGGCTATGGCTACACCTTC
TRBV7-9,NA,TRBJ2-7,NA,CASSLAREGSHEQYF,TGTGCCAGCAGCTTAGCGCGCGAGGGCTCCCACGAGCAGTACTTC
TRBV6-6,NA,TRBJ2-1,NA,CASSYSLADNYNEQFF,TGTGCCAGCAGTTACAGCTTAGCGGACAACTACAATGAGCAGTTCTTC
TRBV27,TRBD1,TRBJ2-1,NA,CASSLQGAAPNEQFF,TGTGCCAGCAGTTTACAGGGGGCAGCCCCAAATGAGCAGTTCTTC
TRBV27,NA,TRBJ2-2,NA,CASSSAGELFF,TGTGCCAGCAGTTCAGCCGGGGAGCTGTTTTTT
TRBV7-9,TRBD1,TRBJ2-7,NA,CASSQDLSRQGSYEQYF,TGCGCCAGCAGCCAAGATTTATCCCGACAGGGGTCCTACGAGCAGTACTTC
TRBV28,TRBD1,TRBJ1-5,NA,CASTEGQGLGNQPQHF,TGTGCCAGCACCGAGGGACAGGGCTTGGGCAATCAGCCCCAGCATTTT
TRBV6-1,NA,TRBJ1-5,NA,CASSPTAYSNQPQHF,TGTGCCAGCAGTCCGACCGCTTATAGCAATCAGCCCCAGCATTTT
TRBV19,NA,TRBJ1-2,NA,CASRSDSRTEKNYGYTF,TGTGCCAGTAGGTCTGATTCCCGGACAGAAAAGAACTATGGCTACACCTTC